The 10 T cell receptor beta chains in this list originate from one sample, sequenced in a study of T-cell reconstitution after alpha-beta-depleted transplantation in children (dated by TCRdb to about 2016). The library was generated by PCR. The instrument was an Illumina HiSeq 2500. Molecular barcoding was employed in the preparation of TCR libraries, with unique molecular identifiers being used to normalize TCRbeta repertoire quantification. TCRdb reworked the public reads: Q25 trimming with fastp, MiXCR clone assembly, productive beta chains retained. Rows matching on CDR3 protein sequence are summarized as one entry with the most common DNA and genes. Recorded for this sample are around 240,000 distinct CDR3 sequences; 9% to 10% of them occurred a single time. The leading ten clones occupy approximately 5.4% of the sample. The sample in question was PBMCs from the stem cell graft donor, obtained from the stem cell graft. All receptors come from a human donor who donated a stem cell graft to a child with SCID.

This clonotype was counted ten times or more. The chain links TRBV20-1 to TRBJ2-6; D is unclear. The CDR3 is 13 residues long. The V end lost 7 bases, the J end lost 2 bases, and 9 bases lay between the germline ends. The germline CDR1 and CDR2 sequences are DFQATT and SNEGSKA (reference sequence). Here the CDR3 reads CSVPLPGANVLTF. In DNA form, the CDR3 reads TGCAGTGTCCCCCTGCCTGGGGCCAACGTCCTGACTTTC.

This clonotype was observed many times. The chain has TRBV10-3 and TRBJ2-1; 10 positions agree with TRBD2. The junction had 6 bases not matched to a gene; V was cut back by 6 bases and J by 4 bases. This CDR3 region has 15 residues. CDR1 is ENHRY, CDR2 SYGVKD, per germline. Written as DNA, the CDR3 is TGTGCCATCAGGCCTAGCGGGGGAGAATACAATGAGCAGTTCTTC. Its translation is CAIRPSGGEYNEQFF.

This clonotype was observed many times. The chain employs TRBV7-2 and TRBJ1-4, with D perhaps TRBD1 (6 bases). Germline CDR1 and CDR2: SGHTA and FQGNSA. Trimming removed 5 bases at V and 8 bases at J, with 15 bases between. The CDR3 is made up of 14 amino acids. The CDR3 DNA sequence: TGTGCCAGCAGCCCACGGGGGGCAAGGGAAAAACTGTTTTTT. It yields the protein CASSPRGAREKLFF.

This clonotype was recorded many times. V usage is TRBV28 and J usage is TRBJ2-7; the D gene is possibly TRBD1 (6 bases). The V gene's germline CDR1 is MDHEN and CDR2 SYDVKM. The CDR3 is made up of 14 amino acids. Trimming shortened V by 2 bases and J by 3 bases, and 11 bases separated the two germline ends. The CDR3 DNA is TGTGCCAGCAGTTTAGGCAGGGGTGGCTACGAGCAGTACTTC. This sequence encodes CASSLGRGGYEQYF.

This clonotype was observed many times. This chain connects TRBV6-1 to TRBJ2-4; 8 bases agree with TRBD1. Germline assignment: CDR1 MNHNS and CDR2 SASEGT. CDR3 length equals 14 residues. After removal of 7 bases from V and 3 bases from J, the junction contained 5 bases not matched to a gene. CDR3 sequence reads: CASIATGGKNIQYF. The CDR3 region has the DNA TGTGCCAGCATTGCTACAGGGGGCAAAAACATTCAGTACTTC.

Ten or more counts support this clonotype. This sequence joins TRBV30 and TRBJ2-1; D is unresolved. This CDR3 has 10 residues. Trimming removed 1 base from V and 9 bases from J, with 4 bases in between. Looked up from germline, CDR1 is GTSNPN and CDR2 is SVGIG (reference sequence). DNA of the CDR3: TGTGCCTGGAGTGAGGGTGAGCAGTTCTTC. Its translation is CAWSEGEQFF.

This clonotype was seen many times. The chain recombines TRBV20-1 with TRBJ1-6; D ambiguous. Trimming left V 0 bases short and J 15 bases short, with 12 bases between. Germline-derived CDR1 and CDR2 are DFQATT and SNEGSKA (reference sequence). The CDR3 loop spans 12 amino acids. CDR3 loop: CSARDGETLLHF. The CDR3 nucleotides are TGCAGTGCTAGAGATGGGGAGACGCTCCTCCACTTT.

The table lists this clonotype with many counts. The CDR3: CSAKSGANIQYF. The CDR3 region has the DNA TGCAGTGCCAAAAGCGGGGCTAACATTCAGTACTTC. V usage is TRBV20-1 and J usage is TRBJ2-4; 7 positions match TRBD2. Germline-derived CDR1 and CDR2 are DFQATT and SNEGSKA (reference sequence). The CDR3 contains 12 residues. V trimming: 6 bases; J trimming: 7 bases; junction bases outside the gene matches: 6.

There are many counts of this clonotype. CDR3 DNA: TGTGCCAGCAGCCAAGATACCGGACAGGGAGAAAACATTCAGTACTTC. Amino acid sequence: CASSQDTGQGENIQYF. V is TRBV4-2 and J is TRBJ2-4, with 8 bases fitting TRBD1. Germline CDR1 reads LGHNA; CDR2 reads YNFKEQ. This CDR3 has 16 residues. Trimming took 0 bases from V and 5 from J; bases not matched to a gene: 6.

This clonotype has just one count. At one boundary the junction diverges from the germline segment, which might be a read error. V is TRBV6-2 or TRBV6-3 and J is TRBJ1-3; D possibly corresponds to TRBD1 (6 bases). CDR1 MNHEY and CDR2 SVGEGT come from the germline V gene. There are 15 residues in the CDR3. The CDR3, as DNA: TGTGCCAGCAGTGACTCCGGGACAACCGGAAACACCATATATTTT. Protein: CASSDSGTTGNTIYF.